This TCR beta chain was captured in a study of blood T cell repertoires in COVID-19. Study context: T cells, B-cell-depleted T cells, or PBMCs provided the cDNA or gDNA that served as material.

Source study methods: Nucleated cell number was recorded as an estimate derived from reference gene primer amplification. The method was immunoSEQ multiplex PCR; TCRdb's version includes in-frame clones alone and lacks a portion of them. From that table come the V and J calls and clone size; the DNA was used to work out D and trimming. Among 250,000 or so clones listed, roughly 89% were seen once. Germline V gene sequence: CDR1 SGHRS, CDR2 YFSETQ. This CDR3 is 13 amino acids long. V lost 4 bases and J lost 4, with 11 bases in between. The sequence came from a woman aged 40 to 50 who had recovered from COVID-19. The specimen was peripheral blood. The chain uses TRBV5-1 and TRBJ2-5, with no clear D. The CDR3, as DNA: TGCGCCAGCAGCACGACATACCGAGAGACCCAGTACTTC. Amino acids: CASSTTYRETQYF.